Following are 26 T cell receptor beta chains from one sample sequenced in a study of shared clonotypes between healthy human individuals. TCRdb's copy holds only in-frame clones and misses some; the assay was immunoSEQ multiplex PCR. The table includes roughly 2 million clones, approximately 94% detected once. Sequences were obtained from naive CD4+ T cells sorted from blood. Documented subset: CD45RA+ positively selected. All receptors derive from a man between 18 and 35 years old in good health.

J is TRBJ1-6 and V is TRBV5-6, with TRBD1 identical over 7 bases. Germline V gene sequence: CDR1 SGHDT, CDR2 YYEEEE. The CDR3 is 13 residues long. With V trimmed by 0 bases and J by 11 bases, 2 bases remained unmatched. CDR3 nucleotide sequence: TGTGCCAGCAGCTTGGGACAGGGAACACCCCTCCACTTT. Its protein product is CASSLGQGTPLHF.

This CDR3 is CSVDGTGAYNEQFF. Here the CDR3 DNA reads TGCAGCGTTGATGGGACAGGGGCTTACAATGAGCAGTTCTTC. The chain has TRBV29-1 and TRBJ2-1; TRBD1 agrees at 10 bases. The CDR3 sequence is 14 residues long. Per the germline V gene, CDR1 is SQVTM and CDR2 is ANQGSEA. The J segment lost 4 bases and the V segment lost 3 bases, leaving 3 bases of the junction unmatched.

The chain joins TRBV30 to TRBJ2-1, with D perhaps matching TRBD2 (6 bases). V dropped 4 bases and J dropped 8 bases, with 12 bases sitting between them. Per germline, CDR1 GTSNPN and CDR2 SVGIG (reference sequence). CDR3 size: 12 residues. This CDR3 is CAWTKTSHEQFF. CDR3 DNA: TGTGCCTGGACCAAGACTAGTCATGAGCAGTTCTTC.

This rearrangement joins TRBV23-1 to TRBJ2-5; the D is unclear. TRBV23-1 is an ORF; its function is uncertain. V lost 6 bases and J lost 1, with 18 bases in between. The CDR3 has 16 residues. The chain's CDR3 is CASSLRIECCQETQYF. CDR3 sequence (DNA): TGCGCCAGCAGCCTAAGAATAGAGTGTTGCCAAGAGACCCAGTACTTC.

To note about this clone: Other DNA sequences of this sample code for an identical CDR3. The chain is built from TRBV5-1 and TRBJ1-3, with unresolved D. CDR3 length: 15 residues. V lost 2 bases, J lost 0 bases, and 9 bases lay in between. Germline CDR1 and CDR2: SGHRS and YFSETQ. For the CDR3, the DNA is TGCGCCAGCAGCTTAACGGGGAGCTCTGGAAACACCATATATTTT. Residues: CASSLTGSSGNTIYF.

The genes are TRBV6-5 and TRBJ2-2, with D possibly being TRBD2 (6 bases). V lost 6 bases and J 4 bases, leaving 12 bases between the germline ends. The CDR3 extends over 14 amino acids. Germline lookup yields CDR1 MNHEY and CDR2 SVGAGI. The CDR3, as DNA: TGTGCCAGCAGCGGGGGACTTCCCACCGGGGAGCTGTTTTTT. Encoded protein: CASSGGLPTGELFF.

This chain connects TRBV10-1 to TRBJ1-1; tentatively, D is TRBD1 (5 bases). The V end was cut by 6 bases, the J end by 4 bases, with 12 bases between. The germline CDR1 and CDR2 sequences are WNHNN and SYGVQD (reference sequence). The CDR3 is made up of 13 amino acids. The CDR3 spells CASSAGTPTEAFF. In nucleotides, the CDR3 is TGCGCCAGCAGCGCTGGGACCCCCACTGAAGCTTTCTTT.

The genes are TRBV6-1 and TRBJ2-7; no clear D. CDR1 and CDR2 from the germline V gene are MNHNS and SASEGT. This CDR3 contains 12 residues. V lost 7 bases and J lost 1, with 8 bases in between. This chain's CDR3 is CASTRLSYEQYF. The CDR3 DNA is TGTGCCAGCACCAGGCTATCCTACGAGCAGTACTTC.

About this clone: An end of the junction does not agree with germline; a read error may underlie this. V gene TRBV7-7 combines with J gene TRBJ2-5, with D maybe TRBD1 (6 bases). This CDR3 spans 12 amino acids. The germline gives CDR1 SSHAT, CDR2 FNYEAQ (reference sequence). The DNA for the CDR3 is TGTGCTAGCAGCCCTAGGGGGGAGACCCAGTACTTC. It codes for CASSPRGETQYF. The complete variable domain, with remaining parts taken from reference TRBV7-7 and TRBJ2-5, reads GAGVSQSPRYKVTKRGQDVTLRCDPISSHATLYWYQQALGQGPEFLTYFNYEAQPDKSGLPSDRFSAERPEGSISTLTIQRTEQRDSAMYRCASSPRGETQYFGPGTRLLVL.

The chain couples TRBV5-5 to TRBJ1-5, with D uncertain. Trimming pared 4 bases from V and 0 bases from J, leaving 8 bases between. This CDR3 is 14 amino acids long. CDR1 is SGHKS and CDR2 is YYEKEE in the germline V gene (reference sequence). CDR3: CASSREYSNQPQHF. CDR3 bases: TGTGCCAGCAGCCGGGAATATAGCAATCAGCCCCAGCATTTT.

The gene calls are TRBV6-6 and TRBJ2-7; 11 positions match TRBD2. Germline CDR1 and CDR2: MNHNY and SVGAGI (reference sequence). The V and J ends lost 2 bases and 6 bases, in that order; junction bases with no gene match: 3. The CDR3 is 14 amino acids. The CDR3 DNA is TGTGCCAGCAGTTACGAACTAGCGGGAGCCGAGCAGTACTTC. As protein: CASSYELAGAEQYF.

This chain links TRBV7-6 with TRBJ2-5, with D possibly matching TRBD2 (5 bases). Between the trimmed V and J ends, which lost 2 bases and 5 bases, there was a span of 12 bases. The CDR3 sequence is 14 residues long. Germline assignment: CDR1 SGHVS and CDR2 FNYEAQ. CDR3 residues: CASSLSRGNETQYF. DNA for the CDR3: TGTGCCAGCAGCTTATCGCGAGGGAATGAGACCCAGTACTTC.

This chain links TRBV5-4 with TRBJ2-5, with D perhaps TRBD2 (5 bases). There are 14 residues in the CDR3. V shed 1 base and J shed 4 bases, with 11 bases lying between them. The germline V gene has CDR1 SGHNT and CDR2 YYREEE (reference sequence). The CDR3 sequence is CASSLYQGGETQYF. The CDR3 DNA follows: TGTGCCAGCAGCTTGTATCAAGGAGGAGAGACCCAGTACTTC.

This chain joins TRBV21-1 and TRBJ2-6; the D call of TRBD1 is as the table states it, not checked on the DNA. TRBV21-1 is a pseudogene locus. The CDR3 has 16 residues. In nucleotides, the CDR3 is TGTGCCAGCAGCAAAGCAACAGGCTCTGGGGCCAACGTCCTGACTTTC. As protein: CASSKATGSGANVLTF.

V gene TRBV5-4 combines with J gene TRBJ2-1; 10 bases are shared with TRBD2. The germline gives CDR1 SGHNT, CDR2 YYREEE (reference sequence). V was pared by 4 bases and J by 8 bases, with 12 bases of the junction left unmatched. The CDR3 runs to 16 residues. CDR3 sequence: CASSPRLAGLLDEQFF. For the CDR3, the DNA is TGTGCCAGCAGCCCACGACTAGCGGGCCTTTTGGATGAGCAGTTCTTC. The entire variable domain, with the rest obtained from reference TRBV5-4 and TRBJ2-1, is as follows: ETGVTQSPTHLIKTRGQQVTLRCSSQSGHNTVSWYQQALGQGPQFIFQYYREEENGRGNFPPRFSGLQFPNYSSELNVNALELDDSALYLCASSPRLAGLLDEQFFGPGTRLTVL.

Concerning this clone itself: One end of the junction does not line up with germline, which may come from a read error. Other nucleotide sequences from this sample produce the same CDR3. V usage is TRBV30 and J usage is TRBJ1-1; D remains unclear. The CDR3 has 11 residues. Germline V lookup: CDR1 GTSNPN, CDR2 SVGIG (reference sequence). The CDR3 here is CAWSQNIEAFF. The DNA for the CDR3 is TGTGCCTGGAGTCAGAACATTGAAGCTTTCTTT.

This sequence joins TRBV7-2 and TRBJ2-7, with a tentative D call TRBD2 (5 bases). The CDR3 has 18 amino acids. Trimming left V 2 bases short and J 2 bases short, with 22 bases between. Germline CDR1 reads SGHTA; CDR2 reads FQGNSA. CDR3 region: CASSLSIGGWGETYEQYF. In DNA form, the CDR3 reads TGTGCCAGCAGCTTATCGATCGGTGGGTGGGGAGAAACCTACGAGCAGTACTTC.

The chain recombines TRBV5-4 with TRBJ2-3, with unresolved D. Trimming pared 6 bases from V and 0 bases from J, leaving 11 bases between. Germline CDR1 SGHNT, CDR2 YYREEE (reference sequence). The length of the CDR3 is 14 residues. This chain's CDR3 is CASTQSYSTDTQYF. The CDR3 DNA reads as TGTGCCAGCACCCAATCCTATAGCACAGATACGCAGTATTTT.

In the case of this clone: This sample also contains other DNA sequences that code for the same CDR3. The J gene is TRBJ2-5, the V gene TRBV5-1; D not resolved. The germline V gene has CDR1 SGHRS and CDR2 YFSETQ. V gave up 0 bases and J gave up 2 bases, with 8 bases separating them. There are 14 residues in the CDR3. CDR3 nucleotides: TGCGCCAGCAGCTTGGTTGGCAGACAAGAGACCCAGTACTTC. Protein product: CASSLVGRQETQYF.

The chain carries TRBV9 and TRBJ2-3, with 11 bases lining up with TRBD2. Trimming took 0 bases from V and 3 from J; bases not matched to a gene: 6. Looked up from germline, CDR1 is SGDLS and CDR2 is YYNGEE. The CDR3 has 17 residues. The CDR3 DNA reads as TGTGCCAGCAGCGTAGCCGGTAGCGGGAGGGGAACAGATACGCAGTATTTT. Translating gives CASSVAGSGRGTDTQYF.

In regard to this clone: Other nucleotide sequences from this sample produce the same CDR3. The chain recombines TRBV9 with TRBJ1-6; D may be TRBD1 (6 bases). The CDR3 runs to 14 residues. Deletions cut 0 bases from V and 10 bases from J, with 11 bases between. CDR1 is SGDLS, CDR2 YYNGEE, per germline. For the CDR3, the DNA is TGTGCCAGCAGCGTAGAAGGGGGGCGATCACCCCTCCACTTT. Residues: CASSVEGGRSPLHF. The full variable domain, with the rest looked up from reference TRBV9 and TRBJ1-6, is DSGVTQTPKHLITATGQRVTLRCSPRSGDLSVYWYQQSLDQGLQFLIQYYNGEERAKGNILERFSAQQFPDLHSELNLSSLELGDSALYFCASSVEGGRSPLHFGNGTRLTVT.

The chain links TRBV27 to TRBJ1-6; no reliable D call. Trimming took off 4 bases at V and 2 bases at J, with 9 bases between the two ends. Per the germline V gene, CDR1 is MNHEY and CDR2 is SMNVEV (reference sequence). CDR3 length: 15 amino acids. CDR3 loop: CASSSDQAYNSPLHF. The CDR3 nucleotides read TGTGCCAGCAGTTCGGATCAGGCCTATAATTCACCCCTCCACTTT.

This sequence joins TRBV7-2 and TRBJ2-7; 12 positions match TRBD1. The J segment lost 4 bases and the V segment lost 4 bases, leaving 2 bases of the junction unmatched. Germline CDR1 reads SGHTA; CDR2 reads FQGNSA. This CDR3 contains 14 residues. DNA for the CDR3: TGTGCCAGCAGCTGGGACAGGGGGCGGTACGAGCAGTACTTC. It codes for CASSWDRGRYEQYF.

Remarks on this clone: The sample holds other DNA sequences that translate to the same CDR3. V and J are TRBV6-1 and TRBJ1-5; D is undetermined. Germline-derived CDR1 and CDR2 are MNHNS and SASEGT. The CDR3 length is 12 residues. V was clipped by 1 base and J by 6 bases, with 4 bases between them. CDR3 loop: CASSEVGQPQHF. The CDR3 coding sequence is TGTGCCAGCAGTGAAGTGGGTCAGCCCCAGCATTTT.

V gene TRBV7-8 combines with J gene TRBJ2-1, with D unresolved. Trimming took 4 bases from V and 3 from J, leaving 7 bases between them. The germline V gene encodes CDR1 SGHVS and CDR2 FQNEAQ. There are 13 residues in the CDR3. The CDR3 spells CASSSRVYNEQFF. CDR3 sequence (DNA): TGTGCCAGCAGCTCTAGGGTCTACAATGAGCAGTTCTTC.

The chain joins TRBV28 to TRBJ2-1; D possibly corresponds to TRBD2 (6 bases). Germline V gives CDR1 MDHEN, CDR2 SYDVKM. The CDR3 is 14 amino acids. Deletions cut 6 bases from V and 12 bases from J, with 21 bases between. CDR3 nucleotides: TGTGCCAGCAGCCAGTACCTTGCGGAGGGCGGGCAGTTCTTC. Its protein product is CASSQYLAEGGQFF. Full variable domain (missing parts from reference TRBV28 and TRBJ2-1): DVKVTQSSRYLVKRTGEKVFLECVQDMDHENMFWYRQDPGLGLRLIYFSYDVKMKEKGDIPEGYSVSREKKERFSLILESASTNQTSMYLCASSQYLAEGGQFFGPGTRLTVL.